Listed below are T cell receptor beta chains from one sample, sequenced in a study of cytomegalovirus exposure and HLA in healthy donors. The protocol was immunoSEQ multiplex PCR, while the TCRdb copy is restricted to in-frame clones and leaves out a portion. The table lists some 100,000 clones, roughly 82% of them singletons, with 9.5% to 13% in the top ten. What was sequenced was PBMCs. The receptors stem from a man aged 35-49 years in good health and CMV-seropositive. Both conserved end residues are part of each CDR3. A D gene is named only where the DNA matches it firmly. Clone size is given for some rows only: seen once, a few or many times, or a class if the clone is expanded.

j_gene: TRBJ1-1
d_gene: TRBD1
v_gene: TRBV27
abundance: -
CDR3nt: TGTGCCAGCAGTTACTCACCGGGACAGGGAAGGACTGAAGCTTTCTTT
CDR3aa: CASSYSPGQGRTEAFF

j_gene: TRBJ1-4
d_gene: -
v_gene: TRBV5-1
abundance: -
CDR3nt: TGCGCCAGCAGCTTAGGGACAACCCATGAAAAACTGTTTTTT
CDR3aa: CASSLGTTHEKLFF

j_gene: TRBJ2-7
d_gene: TRBD2
v_gene: TRBV7-6
abundance: -
CDR3nt: TGTGCCAGCAGCCTGACTAGCGGGGGTTCTTACGAGCAGTACTTC
CDR3aa: CASSLTSGGSYEQYF

j_gene: TRBJ1-3
d_gene: -
v_gene: TRBV29-1
abundance: -
CDR3nt: TGCAGCGTTGGGACTGCTGGAAACACCATATATTTT
CDR3aa: CSVGTAGNTIYF

j_gene: TRBJ1-1
d_gene: -
v_gene: TRBV27
abundance: -
CDR3nt: TGTGCCAGCAGATGGGACACGGACACTGAAGCTTTCTTT
CDR3aa: CASRWDTDTEAFF

j_gene: TRBJ2-4
d_gene: -
v_gene: TRBV4-3
abundance: -
CDR3nt: TGCGCCAGCAGCCAAGAGGTGGCAGGCAGGGAATCACACATTCAGTACTTC
CDR3aa: CASSQEVAGRESHIQYF

j_gene: TRBJ2-1
d_gene: -
v_gene: TRBV20-1
abundance: few
CDR3nt: TGCAGTGCTAGCCCGCGAGGGGAGCAGTTCTTC
CDR3aa: CSASPRGEQFF

j_gene: TRBJ2-5
d_gene: -
v_gene: TRBV5-1
abundance: -
CDR3nt: TGCGCCAGCAGCTTGGCCCAGCAAGAGACCCAGTACTTC
CDR3aa: CASSLAQQETQYF

j_gene: TRBJ2-7
d_gene: -
v_gene: TRBV19
abundance: -
CDR3nt: TGTGCCACATCCAGGGGAGACGGAACACTGGAGCAGTACTTC
CDR3aa: CATSRGDGTLEQYF

j_gene: TRBJ2-7
d_gene: TRBD1
v_gene: TRBV9
abundance: -
CDR3nt: TGTGCCAGCAGCGTAGCTGACAGGGAGTACGAGCAGTACTTC
CDR3aa: CASSVADREYEQYF

j_gene: TRBJ1-1
d_gene: TRBD1
v_gene: TRBV6-1
abundance: -
CDR3nt: TGTGCCAGCAGGGACAGGACTAACACTGAAGCTTTCTTT
CDR3aa: CASRDRTNTEAFF

j_gene: TRBJ1-6
d_gene: -
v_gene: TRBV11-2
abundance: -
CDR3nt: TGTGCCAGCAGCTTATTGGCAGATAATTCACCCCTCCACTTT
CDR3aa: CASSLLADNSPLHF

j_gene: TRBJ2-3
d_gene: TRBD2
v_gene: TRBV5-5
abundance: -
CDR3nt: TGTGCCAGCAGCTTGGGGACTAGCGGGGCTCGCACAGATACGCAGTATTTT
CDR3aa: CASSLGTSGARTDTQYF

j_gene: TRBJ2-2
d_gene: -
v_gene: TRBV7-2
abundance: -
CDR3nt: TGTGCCAGCAGCTTAGCGGGCGCCTCCGAGCTGTTTTTT
CDR3aa: CASSLAGASELFF

j_gene: TRBJ1-1
d_gene: TRBD1
v_gene: TRBV5-1
abundance: -
CDR3nt: TGCGCCAGCAGCCTTGGACAGGTGAACACTGAAGCTTTCTTT
CDR3aa: CASSLGQVNTEAFF

j_gene: TRBJ1-5
d_gene: -
v_gene: TRBV6-5
abundance: -
CDR3nt: TGTGCCACTACCCCTTCCGGGGGAAATCAGCCCCAGCATTTT
CDR3aa: CATTPSGGNQPQHF

j_gene: TRBJ2-1
d_gene: -
v_gene: TRBV11-3
abundance: -
CDR3nt: TGTGCCAGCAGCTTTCAGGGGGGCTCCTACAATGAGCAGTTCTTC
CDR3aa: CASSFQGGSYNEQFF

j_gene: TRBJ1-3
d_gene: -
v_gene: TRBV5-4
abundance: few
CDR3nt: TGTGCCAGCAGCACCGCGGGGAAAAACACCATATATTTT
CDR3aa: CASSTAGKNTIYF

j_gene: TRBJ2-7
d_gene: -
v_gene: TRBV6-5
abundance: -
CDR3nt: TGTGCCAGCACGGGCAGCCTAGCTCCCTACGAGCAGTACTTC
CDR3aa: CASTGSLAPYEQYF

j_gene: TRBJ2-5
d_gene: TRBD1
v_gene: TRBV5-4
abundance: -
CDR3nt: TGTGCCAGCAGAAGACAGGGGTGGCAAGAGACCCAGTACTTC
CDR3aa: CASRRQGWQETQYF

j_gene: TRBJ2-1
d_gene: -
v_gene: TRBV5-1
abundance: -
CDR3nt: TGCGCCAGCAGCTTGGGCGGGGGCACAATCCTTGATGAGCAGTTCTTC
CDR3aa: CASSLGGGTILDEQFF

j_gene: TRBJ2-4
d_gene: TRBD1
v_gene: TRBV6-5
abundance: -
CDR3nt: TGTGCCAGCAGTCCGGACAGGGCGACCAAAAACATTCAGTACTTC
CDR3aa: CASSPDRATKNIQYF

j_gene: TRBJ1-1
d_gene: -
v_gene: TRBV5-4
abundance: -
CDR3nt: TGTGCCAGCAGCTTGGGGCAGGGCGCCCTGAACACTGAAGCTTTCTTT
CDR3aa: CASSLGQGALNTEAFF

j_gene: TRBJ2-1
d_gene: TRBD1
v_gene: TRBV11-1
abundance: -
CDR3nt: TGTGCCAGCAGCCACCGGGACAGCAGTAATGAGCAGTTCTTC
CDR3aa: CASSHRDSSNEQFF

j_gene: TRBJ1-2
d_gene: -
v_gene: TRBV7-8
abundance: -
CDR3nt: TGTGCCAGCAGCCCAAGAGGGAGGGGATGGGACTATGGCTACACCTTC
CDR3aa: CASSPRGRGWDYGYTF

j_gene: TRBJ2-7
d_gene: TRBD2
v_gene: TRBV9
abundance: -
CDR3nt: TGTGCCAGCAGCGCGGGGACTAGCGGGGCCTACGAGCAGTACTTC
CDR3aa: CASSAGTSGAYEQYF

j_gene: TRBJ2-2
d_gene: -
v_gene: TRBV18
abundance: -
CDR3nt: TGTGCCAGCTCACCCCGGACTCATAACACCGGGGAGCTGTTTTTT
CDR3aa: CASSPRTHNTGELFF

j_gene: TRBJ2-1
d_gene: TRBD2
v_gene: TRBV4-3
abundance: -
CDR3nt: TGCGCCAGCAGCCAAGTTCTAGCGGGGGGACTCTACAATGAGCAGTTCTTC
CDR3aa: CASSQVLAGGLYNEQFF

j_gene: TRBJ2-2
d_gene: TRBD2
v_gene: TRBV7-9
abundance: -
CDR3nt: TGTGCCAGCAGCTTAGGTAGCGCGGGGGTCACCGGGGAGCTGTTTTTT
CDR3aa: CASSLGSAGVTGELFF

j_gene: TRBJ2-2
d_gene: TRBD1
v_gene: TRBV2
abundance: -
CDR3nt: TGTGCCAGCATTAAGGGGGCAGGGGGGAACACCGGGGAGCTGTTTTTT
CDR3aa: CASIKGAGGNTGELFF

j_gene: TRBJ1-6
d_gene: -
v_gene: TRBV30
abundance: -
CDR3nt: TGTGCCTGGAGTGGGCAGTATAATTCACCCCTCCACTTT
CDR3aa: CAWSGQYNSPLHF

j_gene: TRBJ1-6
d_gene: -
v_gene: TRBV30
abundance: few
CDR3nt: TGTGCCTATACCACAGGGAGAAATAATTCACCCCTCCACTTT
CDR3aa: CAYTTGRNNSPLHF

j_gene: TRBJ1-2
d_gene: -
v_gene: TRBV28
abundance: -
CDR3nt: TGTGCCAGCAGTCTACTAGTGCGCGATGGCTACACCTTC
CDR3aa: CASSLLVRDGYTF

j_gene: TRBJ1-1
d_gene: TRBD1
v_gene: TRBV5-1
abundance: -
CDR3nt: TGCGCCAGCAGCCAACAGGGGGTGAACACTGAAGCTTTCTTT
CDR3aa: CASSQQGVNTEAFF

j_gene: TRBJ1-6
d_gene: -
v_gene: TRBV28
abundance: -
CDR3nt: TGTGCCAGCACCAAGCCGACAATCTATAATTCACCCCTCCACTTT
CDR3aa: CASTKPTIYNSPLHF

j_gene: TRBJ2-3
d_gene: -
v_gene: TRBV19
abundance: -
CDR3nt: TGTGCCAGTAGTATTAAGGACACCGCGCAGTATTTT
CDR3aa: CASSIKDTAQYF

j_gene: TRBJ2-7
d_gene: TRBD1
v_gene: TRBV11-1
abundance: once
CDR3nt: TGTGCCAGCAGCTCCCGGGACAGCCCCTACGAGCAGTACTTC
CDR3aa: CASSSRDSPYEQYF

j_gene: TRBJ2-2
d_gene: -
v_gene: TRBV6-4
abundance: few
CDR3nt: TGTGCCAGCAGTGAGGAGGACGCAAACACCGGGGAGCTGTTTTTT
CDR3aa: CASSEEDANTGELFF

j_gene: TRBJ2-2
d_gene: -
v_gene: TRBV10-2
abundance: -
CDR3nt: TGCGCCAGCAGGCCTAATAGCGGTACCGGGGAGCTGTTTTTT
CDR3aa: CASRPNSGTGELFF

j_gene: TRBJ1-2
d_gene: TRBD1
v_gene: TRBV6-5
abundance: -
CDR3nt: TGTGCCAGCAGTGCGGACAGGGGGCACGGCTATGGCTACACCTTC
CDR3aa: CASSADRGHGYGYTF

j_gene: TRBJ1-2
d_gene: TRBD1
v_gene: TRBV15
abundance: -
CDR3nt: TGTGCCACCAGCAGGGGGACAGGGCCTAACTATGGCTACACCTTC
CDR3aa: CATSRGTGPNYGYTF

j_gene: TRBJ2-7
d_gene: TRBD1
v_gene: TRBV28
abundance: -
CDR3nt: TGTGCCAGCAGTTTATTGGCAGGGACAGGACACGAGCAGTACTTC
CDR3aa: CASSLLAGTGHEQYF

j_gene: TRBJ2-5
d_gene: TRBD2
v_gene: TRBV18
abundance: -
CDR3nt: TGTGCCAGCTCACCACGGTGGACTAGCGGGGGCGAGACCCAGTACTTC
CDR3aa: CASSPRWTSGGETQYF

j_gene: TRBJ2-7
d_gene: -
v_gene: TRBV21-1
abundance: -
CDR3nt: TGTGCCAGCAGCAAAGTGAGACTAGCGGGGGGACCCCACTACGAGCAGTACTTC
CDR3aa: CASSKVRLAGGPHYEQYF

j_gene: TRBJ2-1
d_gene: -
v_gene: TRBV21-1
abundance: -
CDR3nt: TGTGCCAGCAGCAATCGTCTTCAGGACAGGGGACTAGCGGGGGGGCTTGGTGAGCAGTTCTTC
CDR3aa: CASSNRLQDRGLAGGLGEQFF

j_gene: TRBJ1-3
d_gene: TRBD1
v_gene: TRBV30
abundance: -
CDR3nt: TGTGCCTGGAGGACAGGGCCTGGAAACACCATATATTTT
CDR3aa: CAWRTGPGNTIYF

j_gene: TRBJ2-1
d_gene: TRBD2
v_gene: TRBV9
abundance: -
CDR3nt: TGTGCCAGCAGCGTAGTGGGTAGGAAGCGGGGCCTTGATGAGCAGTTCTTC
CDR3aa: CASSVVGRKRGLDEQFF

j_gene: TRBJ2-2
d_gene: -
v_gene: TRBV28
abundance: few
CDR3nt: TGTGCCAGCAGCAGGGGCCCGATTCTAAACACCGGGGAGCTGTTTTTT
CDR3aa: CASSRGPILNTGELFF

j_gene: TRBJ2-7
d_gene: TRBD2
v_gene: TRBV4-3
abundance: few
CDR3nt: TGCGCCAGCAGCCAAGAAGGGACTAGCGGGTACGAGCAGTACTTC
CDR3aa: CASSQEGTSGYEQYF

j_gene: TRBJ1-1
d_gene: TRBD1
v_gene: TRBV7-9
abundance: -
CDR3nt: TGTGCCAGCAGCCTAGGGACAGCGAACACTGAAGCTTTCTTT
CDR3aa: CASSLGTANTEAFF

j_gene: TRBJ2-5
d_gene: -
v_gene: TRBV9
abundance: -
CDR3nt: TGTGCCAGCAGCGTAGCATGGACAAGCCAAGAGACCCAGTACTTC
CDR3aa: CASSVAWTSQETQYF

j_gene: TRBJ1-6
d_gene: -
v_gene: TRBV5-1
abundance: -
CDR3nt: TGCGCCAGCAGCCAACAGGACAGCAGGAATTCACCCCTCCACTTT
CDR3aa: CASSQQDSRNSPLHF

j_gene: TRBJ2-3
d_gene: -
v_gene: TRBV30
abundance: once
CDR3nt: TGTGCCTGGAGTGGCCGGGATACGCAGTATTTT
CDR3aa: CAWSGRDTQYF